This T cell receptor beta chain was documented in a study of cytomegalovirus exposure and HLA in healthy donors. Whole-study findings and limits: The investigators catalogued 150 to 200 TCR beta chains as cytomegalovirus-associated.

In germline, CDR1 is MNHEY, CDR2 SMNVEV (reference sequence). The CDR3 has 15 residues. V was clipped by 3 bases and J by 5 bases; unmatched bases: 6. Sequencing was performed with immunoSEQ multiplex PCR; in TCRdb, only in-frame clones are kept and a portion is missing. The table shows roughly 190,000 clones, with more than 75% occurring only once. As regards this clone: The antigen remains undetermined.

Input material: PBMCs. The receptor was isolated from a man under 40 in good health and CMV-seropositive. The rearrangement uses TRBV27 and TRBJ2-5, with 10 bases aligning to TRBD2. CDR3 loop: CASSFRAGGMETQYF. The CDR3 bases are TGTGCCAGCAGTTTCCGAGCGGGGGGGATGGAGACCCAGTACTTC.